The rows below give T cell receptor beta chains drawn from one sample of a study of neurological immune-mediated disorders. TCRdb processed the 5' RACE reads anew with MiXCR; each CDR3 protein has one entry. Among about 55,000 distinct CDR3 sequences listed, 4% to 5.5% were seen once. The sequenced sample consisted of PBMCs. The receptors originated from a man aged 45-65 years with multiple sclerosis. Both conserved end residues are part of each CDR3. The order of the fields is D gene, V gene, clone size, J gene, CDR3 DNA, CDR3 protein. D genes are given only for firm matches. Some rows mark clone size as missing; the rest say once, few, many or name a class of expanded clone.

D: NA
V: TRBV5-5
size: many
J: TRBJ2-3
DNA: TGTGCCAGCAGCGTCCTCAGCACAGATACGCAGTATTTT
CDR3: CASSVLSTDTQYF

D: TRBD2
V: TRBV6-5
size: many
J: TRBJ2-2
DNA: TGTGCCAGCAATGGGGCGGGGGGCGCAGACACCGGGGAGCTGTTTTTT
CDR3: CASNGAGGADTGELFF

D: NA
V: TRBV15
size: many
J: TRBJ2-5
DNA: TGTGCCACCCGGGGTAGAGGGGGTGAGACCCAGTACTTC
CDR3: CATRGRGGETQYF

D: NA
V: TRBV3-1
size: many
J: TRBJ1-1
DNA: TGTGCCAGCAGCCAAGACGGGACAAGGCCTGAAGCTTTCTTT
CDR3: CASSQDGTRPEAFF

D: NA
V: TRBV5-8
size: many
J: TRBJ1-2
DNA: TGTGCCAGCAGCCCCGGATCTGGAGACGGCTACACCTTC
CDR3: CASSPGSGDGYTF

D: TRBD2
V: TRBV20-1
size: many
J: TRBJ2-3
DNA: TGCAGTGCACCTAAGCGGGAGAGCACAGATACGCAGTATTTT
CDR3: CSAPKRESTDTQYF

D: TRBD2
V: TRBV6-5
size: many
J: TRBJ2-1
DNA: TGTGCCAGCAGTTCCAGCCCAGCGGGAGAGGAGGGCGAGCAGTTCTTC
CDR3: CASSSSPAGEEGEQFF

D: TRBD2
V: TRBV5-6
size: many
J: TRBJ2-7
DNA: TGTGCCAGCAGCCAGACTAGCGGGACTGGGGAGCAGTACTTC
CDR3: CASSQTSGTGEQYF

D: TRBD2
V: TRBV25-1
size: many
J: TRBJ2-7
DNA: TGTGCCAGCAGTGACCCCTCTAGCGGGGGGGCCTACGAGCAGTACTTC
CDR3: CASSDPSSGGAYEQYF

D: NA
V: TRBV5-1
size: NA
J: TRBJ1-3
DNA: TGCGCCAGCAGCTTACTACCGGGGGGCGATGGAAACACCATATATTTT
CDR3: CASSLLPGGDGNTIYF

D: TRBD2
V: TRBV28
size: many
J: TRBJ2-1
DNA: TGTGCCAGCAGCATTATCGGCAGCGGGGCCTACAATGAGCAGTTCTTC
CDR3: CASSIIGSGAYNEQFF

D: NA
V: TRBV7-6
size: few
J: TRBJ2-5
DNA: TGTGCCAGCAGCCTTTGGGGGTTGGAGACCCAGTACTTC
CDR3: CASSLWGLETQYF

D: NA
V: TRBV2
size: many
J: TRBJ2-7
DNA: TGTGCCAGCGACGGGGGTACCTACGAGCAGTACTTC
CDR3: CASDGGTYEQYF

D: NA
V: TRBV28
size: many
J: TRBJ2-2
DNA: TGTGCCAGCAGTCCCCCCAGCACCGGGGAGCTGTTTTTT
CDR3: CASSPPSTGELFF

D: TRBD2
V: TRBV11-2
size: NA
J: TRBJ2-3
DNA: TGTGCCAGCATCCGCGGGGGGGGGAATACGCAGTATTTT
CDR3: CASIRGGGNTQYF

D: NA
V: TRBV20-1
size: many
J: TRBJ1-1
DNA: TGCAGTGCTAGCGAGACAGTGAACACTGAAGCTTTCTTT
CDR3: CSASETVNTEAFF

D: NA
V: TRBV5-1
size: few
J: TRBJ1-5
DNA: TGCGCCAGCAGCTTGGGTCAGGGGACTCAGCCCCAGAATTTT
CDR3: CASSLGQGTQPQNF

D: NA
V: TRBV19
size: many
J: TRBJ2-6
DNA: TGTGCCAGTACCACGATTGACTCTGGGGCCAACGTCCTGACTTTC
CDR3: CASTTIDSGANVLTF

D: NA
V: TRBV11-1
size: NA
J: TRBJ2-1
DNA: TGTGCCAGCAGCTCGGGACTTTACAATGAGCAGTTCTTC
CDR3: CASSSGLYNEQFF

D: NA
V: TRBV20-1
size: many
J: TRBJ2-2
DNA: TGCAGTGCTAGAGGGGCAGGGGTCCCCACCGGGGAGCTGTTTTTT
CDR3: CSARGAGVPTGELFF

D: NA
V: TRBV3-1
size: many
J: TRBJ1-5
DNA: TGTGCCAGCAGCCAGTTAAATCAGCCCCAGCATTTT
CDR3: CASSQLNQPQHF

D: TRBD2
V: TRBV20-1
size: many
J: TRBJ2-7
DNA: TGCAGTGCTAGAGACCCCGGGACTAGCGGCGAGCAGTACTTC
CDR3: CSARDPGTSGEQYF

D: TRBD2
V: TRBV7-6
size: NA
J: TRBJ2-2
DNA: TGTGCCAGCAGCCGAGGACTAGCGGGGACCCTCGGCACCGGGGAGCTGTTTTTT
CDR3: CASSRGLAGTLGTGELFF

D: TRBD2
V: TRBV4-1
size: many
J: TRBJ2-5
DNA: TGCGCCAGCAGCCAAGATGCGGGCGGGGGGGCCTTGAAGACCCAGTACTTC
CDR3: CASSQDAGGGALKTQYF

D: NA
V: TRBV20-1
size: many
J: TRBJ2-3
DNA: TGCAGTGTTACTATTAGCACAGATACGCAGTATTTT
CDR3: CSVTISTDTQYF

D: NA
V: TRBV15
size: few
J: TRBJ1-2
DNA: TGTGCCACCAGCAGAGAATTTGGGAACTATGGCTACACCTTC
CDR3: CATSREFGNYGYTF

D: TRBD1
V: TRBV3-1
size: many
J: TRBJ1-2
DNA: TGTGCCAGCAGCCTGGGACAGGGCTATGGCTACACCTTC
CDR3: CASSLGQGYGYTF

D: NA
V: TRBV5-5
size: many
J: TRBJ1-5
DNA: TGTGCCAGCAGCTTGGGGGGAGAACAGCCCCAGCATTTT
CDR3: CASSLGGEQPQHF

D: NA
V: TRBV27
size: many
J: TRBJ2-5
DNA: TGTGCCAGCAGTCGCACCACCGGGATACAAGAGACCCAGTACTTC
CDR3: CASSRTTGIQETQYF

D: NA
V: TRBV20-1
size: many
J: TRBJ1-1
DNA: TGCAGTGCTAACGAGAAAGAATTCATGAACACTGAAGCTTTCTTT
CDR3: CSANEKEFMNTEAFF

D: NA
V: TRBV10-1
size: many
J: TRBJ1-1
DNA: TGCGCCAGCAGGCTTAACCCTGGGACTGAAGCTTTCTTT
CDR3: CASRLNPGTEAFF

D: NA
V: TRBV4-2
size: NA
J: TRBJ1-2
DNA: TGTGCCAGCAACCAAGGGACACACTATGGCTACACCTTC
CDR3: CASNQGTHYGYTF

D: NA
V: TRBV20-1
size: medium-sized
J: TRBJ2-1
DNA: TGCAGTGCTAGAGATTGGCCTGAGCAGTTCTTC
CDR3: CSARDWPEQFF

D: NA
V: TRBV6-6
size: many
J: TRBJ1-5
DNA: TGTGCCAGCAGTTACGAACCCAGATGGGGCAATCAGCCCCAGCATTTT
CDR3: CASSYEPRWGNQPQHF

D: NA
V: TRBV20-1
size: many
J: TRBJ2-4
DNA: TGCAGTACTATCATGGGAGGTGGGAACATTCAGTACTTC
CDR3: CSTIMGGGNIQYF

D: TRBD1
V: TRBV7-6
size: many
J: TRBJ1-3
DNA: TGTGCCAGCAGCTTATGGTCATCCGAGACAGGGGTCCGAAACACCATATATTTT
CDR3: CASSLWSSETGVRNTIYF

D: NA
V: TRBV29-1
size: many
J: TRBJ2-3
DNA: TGCAGCGTTGCATTGCTTCATACGCAGTATTTT
CDR3: CSVALLHTQYF

D: NA
V: TRBV20-1
size: many
J: TRBJ1-2
DNA: TGCAGTGCTAGGAGTGGGGGTGTTCCCTATGGCTACACCTTC
CDR3: CSARSGGVPYGYTF

D: NA
V: TRBV7-9
size: many
J: TRBJ1-2
DNA: TGTGCCAGCAGCTTATCAGCTTTGGACGGGGACTATGGCTACACCTTC
CDR3: CASSLSALDGDYGYTF

D: NA
V: TRBV27
size: NA
J: TRBJ1-5
DNA: TGTGCCAGCAGTTTATGGGAGGATCAGCCCCAGAATTTT
CDR3: CASSLWEDQPQNF